This TCR beta chain was sequenced during a study of blood T cells in healthy people across ages (dated by TCRdb to between 2014 and 2016). Some background on the complete study: In model experiments, template switching captured about one uniquely barcoded TCR beta cDNA molecule for every two T cells. Age-related changes in TCR beta repertoire diversity were measured in the study by deep sequencing normalized with unique cDNA molecular identifiers. The donors were divided into four age groups: young (average around 17 years), middle-aged (approximately 39), aged (about 60) and long-lived (about 90). To avoid experimental bias, donors of different ages were randomly spread across the sequencing lanes. The study analyzed two additional independent replicas of 1 million unique cDNA reads from the same blood draw for two donors, one aged 18 to 30 and one aged 80 or older. What the study reported, not specific to this receptor: Observed TCR beta diversity correlated strongly with the percentage of naive T cells measured by flow cytometry. Estimates of total diversity based on one million sequenced T cells were considered lower bounds and underestimates. Observed TCR beta diversity per million T cells fell roughly linearly with age, and a significant reduction was already apparent by age around 40. Bulk unsorted PBMC profiling prevented conclusive comparison of naive and antigen-experienced compartments. Because donor CMV infection status was unknown, age-related changes in expanded clonotypes were potentially confounded. Compared with the aged group, more naive CD4+ T cells, fewer expanded clones and increased TCR diversity were shown by the long-lived group, suggesting age selection.

The donors were some 36 Caucasian individuals from Russia, aged 6 to 90 years, who were systemically healthy. Roughly 9 milliliters of peripheral blood were drawn from each donor into EDTA-treated Vacutainer tubes. PBMCs were isolated by Ficoll-Paque density-gradient centrifugation, with at least 6 million obtained per sample. Total RNA was extracted from PBMCs with Trizol reagent, with at least 6 micrograms obtained per sample. For every donor, flow cytometry on a PBMC aliquot measured the percentage of naive CD45RAhigh/CD27high T cells. As to this clonotype: Its cognate antigen has yet to be identified. Base qualities are not provided; no much larger clone lies one nucleotide away.

Trimming accounts for 5 bases at V and 3 bases at J, while the number of junction bases matched to no gene is 5. The CDR3 sequence holds 14 residues, the cysteine and phenylalanine included. Of the read, only the CDR3 DNA is kept; its 42 bases are in frame from base 1. Per the germline V gene, MNHEY is the CDR1 and SVGAGI is the CDR2. The library relied on 5' RACE. The reads were generated on an Illumina HiSeq 2500. A second 7 to 11 cycle PCR used a sample-barcoded 5' primer and a J-beta primer mix. Each TCR beta cDNA molecule received a unique molecular identifier from a template-switch 5' adaptor carrying 12 random nucleotides. Each sample yielded at least 2.5 million CDR3-containing paired-end reads. The Mint cDNA synthesis kit, primed by a TRBC-specific oligonucleotide, was used to synthesize first-strand cDNA from all RNA. All cDNA was treated with uracil-DNA glycosylase and then went through a first 18-cycle PCR with the universal primers M1SS and BC2_uni_R. Per the authors' processing: For normalization, 1 million high-quality reads were randomly selected from each sample, with every read carrying a distinct molecular identifier. Instead of being binned into consensus sequences, reads with shared molecular identifiers were discarded. MiTCR, run with a Q25 quality threshold and the strictest error-elimination algorithm, handled CDR3 identification, clonotype clustering and error correction. A nonparametric unseen species model with Euler transformation was used to estimate a lower bound on total TCR beta diversity. TCRdb took the public reads, trimmed them with fastp at Q25, ran MiXCR for clone calling and kept in-frame beta chains. Each CDR3 protein gets just one entry, which takes the most common genes and DNA from the rows behind it. The V and J calls were determined by TCRdb, not by the authors. The sample table lists approximately 800,000 distinct CDR3 sequences, more than 55% of them with a count of one. The top ten constitute under 30% of the sample.

The TCR sequence derives from a man aged 35 to 55 in good health. The rearranged chain carries TRBV6-5 and TRBJ2-7; the central 9 bases match TRBD2. Sequenced sample: blood. The nucleotide sequence is TGTGCCAGCAGTAGCACAGCGGGAGGCTACGAGCAGTACTTC. The translation is CASSSTAGGYEQYF.